This T cell receptor beta chain was sequenced in a study of early T cells in non-severe SARS-CoV-2 infection. Background on the study: Whole-blood bulk RNA, unsorted, was sequenced, and chains were unpaired.

TCRdb reprocessed the 5' RACE reads via MiXCR and lists one record per CDR3 protein. The sample includes tens of thousands of distinct CDR3 sequences, around 7% of them seen just once. This clonotype occurred many times. CDR3 length: 15 residues. CDR1 is MRHNA and CDR2 is SNTAGT in the germline V gene. The trim removed 0 bases at V and 2 bases at J, leaving 1 base unmatched. The chain links TRBV6-4 to TRBJ2-1, with TRBD2 matching over 7 bases. The specimen was whole blood. This clonotype originated in an adult who was a healthcare worker with PCR-confirmed SARS-CoV-2 infection or an uninfected control (not recorded which). The DNA of the CDR3 is TGTGCCAGCAGTGACTCGGGGGGGGCCTACAATGAGCAGTTCTTC. Its protein is CASSDSGGAYNEQFF.